This T cell receptor beta chain appears in the sequencing data of a study of neoadjuvant nivolumab and ipilimumab in lung cancer. In the case of this clone: Antigen unknown.

Germline V lookup: CDR1 MGHDK, CDR2 SYGVNS. Trimming cost V 4 bases and J 11 bases, with 14 bases left between them. This CDR3 comprises 12 residues. Using immunoSEQ multiplex PCR, the repertoire was profiled, and TCRdb retains in-frame clones only, with some absent. The sample has under 15,000 clones; 95% are singletons. General study results and limits: From pretherapy to surgery, tumor richness and clonality rose with dual therapy. Only a small number of samples underwent TCR sequencing. Compared with tumor-adjacent uninvolved lung, resected tumors showed greater richness and clonality.

The chain is built from TRBV25-1 and TRBJ1-1, with TRBD1 as a possible D gene (6 bases). This clonotype was obtained from an adult with non-small cell lung cancer. This material consisted of peripheral blood, taken after neoadjuvant nivolumab, alone or with ipilimumab, at or shortly before surgery. In DNA form, the CDR3 reads TGTGCCAGCAGTGGAGGGGGGGCGAAGGCTTTCTTT. It is translated as CASSGGGAKAFF.